The rows below give T cell receptor beta chains drawn from one sample of a study of T cell repertoires in cytomegalovirus infection. MiXCR was run by TCRdb on the reads, yielding one entry per CDR3 protein. The data contain 300,000 or so distinct CDR3 sequences, roughly 25% of them singletons. Their cognate antigens are unknown. The sequencing here drew on cultured PBMCs, taken from culture after CMV antigen stimulation. The source of these receptors is a human donor in good health (CMV status not recorded). Some clones in this sample may be carry-over from other donors' samples. Each CDR3 is given with its conserved first and last residue. A D gene is named only where the DNA matches it firmly. The size of a clone is reported for some rows only, either as once, few or many, or as a class for expanded clones.

. | . | TRBJ2-5 | TRBV4-2 | TGTGCCAGCAGCCAAGATGGGGGAGAATGGGGAGAGACCCAGTACTTC | CASSQDGGEWGETQYF
TRBD2 | . | TRBJ2-1 | TRBV20-1 | TGCAGTGCTAGAGAGAGCGGGAATTCCTACAATGAGCAGTTCTTC | CSARESGNSYNEQFF
TRBD2 | few | TRBJ2-2 | TRBV5-1 | TGCGCCAGCAGCGGCCAGGCGGGGGGAACCGGGGAGCTGTTTTTT | CASSGQAGGTGELFF
. | . | TRBJ1-2 | TRBV2 | TGTGCCAGCATTTCACAGAAGACTAACTATGGCTACACCTTC | CASISQKTNYGYTF
TRBD2 | . | TRBJ2-5 | TRBV12-3/TRBV12-4 | TGTGCCAGCAGTTTGAATGGGGGGGGAGAGACCCAGTACTTC | CASSLNGGGETQYF
TRBD1 | . | TRBJ2-7 | TRBV9 | TGTGCCAGCAGCGTCGGGACAGCAACCTACGAGCAGTACTTC | CASSVGTATYEQYF
. | few | TRBJ1-2 | TRBV29-1 | TGCAGCGTTGAGGGCCGAACCTATGGCTACACCTTC | CSVEGRTYGYTF
. | . | TRBJ1-4 | TRBV18 | TGTGCCAGCTCACCACGGGCACAGGGTAATGAAAAACTGTTTTTT | CASSPRAQGNEKLFF
TRBD2 | many | TRBJ2-7 | TRBV7-2 | TGTGCCAGCAGCGCCCGTTCTAGCGGGAGGTTCGGCTACGAGCAGTACTTC | CASSARSSGRFGYEQYF
. | . | TRBJ2-1 | TRBV10-2 | TGCGCCAGCAGGGGATCTAGCTCCTACAATGAGCAGTTCTTC | CASRGSSSYNEQFF
TRBD1 | . | TRBJ2-7 | TRBV18 | TGTGCCAGCTCAACGTGGACAGGGGGCGAATCCTACGAGCAGTACTTC | CASSTWTGGESYEQYF
. | . | TRBJ1-1 | TRBV24-1 | TGTGCCACCAGTGATAGAGTGGGTGAAGCTTTCTTT | CATSDRVGEAFF
TRBD2 | few | TRBJ2-1 | TRBV12-3/TRBV12-4 | TGTGCCAGCAGTAGAGGCCCCCTAGCGGGAGCTGAGCAGTTCTTC | CASSRGPLAGAEQFF
. | few | TRBJ1-1 | TRBV7-9 | TGTGCCAGCAGCTTAGAGGCGGGGGCGGGCACTGAAGCTTTCTTT | CASSLEAGAGTEAFF
. | few | TRBJ2-6 | TRBV6-2/TRBV6-3 | TGTGCCACCGGACGTAACGTCCTGACTTTC | CATGRNVLTF
. | . | TRBJ1-5 | TRBV7-8 | TGTGCCAGCAGCTTAGAGTTACAGCCCCAGCATTTT | CASSLELQPQHF